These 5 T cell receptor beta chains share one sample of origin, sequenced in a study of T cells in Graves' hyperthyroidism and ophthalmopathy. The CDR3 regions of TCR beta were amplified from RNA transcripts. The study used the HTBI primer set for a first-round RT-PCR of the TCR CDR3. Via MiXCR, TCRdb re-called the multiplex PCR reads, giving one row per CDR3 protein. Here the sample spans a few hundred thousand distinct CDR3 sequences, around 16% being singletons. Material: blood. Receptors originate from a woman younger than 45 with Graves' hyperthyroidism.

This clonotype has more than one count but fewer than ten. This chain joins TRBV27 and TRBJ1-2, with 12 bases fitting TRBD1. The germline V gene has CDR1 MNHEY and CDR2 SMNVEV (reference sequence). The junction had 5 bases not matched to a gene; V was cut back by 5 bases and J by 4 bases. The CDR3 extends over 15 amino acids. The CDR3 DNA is TGTGCCAGCAGTCCCGGGACAGGGGGCCTCTATGGCTACACCTTC. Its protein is CASSPGTGGLYGYTF.

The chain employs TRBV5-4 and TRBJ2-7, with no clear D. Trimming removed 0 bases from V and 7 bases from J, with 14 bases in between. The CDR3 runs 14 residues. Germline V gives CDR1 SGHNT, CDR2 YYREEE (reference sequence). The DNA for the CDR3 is TGTGCCAGCAGCTTGGGTCCCAGCCCCCATGAGCAGTACTTC. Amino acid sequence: CASSLGPSPHEQYF.

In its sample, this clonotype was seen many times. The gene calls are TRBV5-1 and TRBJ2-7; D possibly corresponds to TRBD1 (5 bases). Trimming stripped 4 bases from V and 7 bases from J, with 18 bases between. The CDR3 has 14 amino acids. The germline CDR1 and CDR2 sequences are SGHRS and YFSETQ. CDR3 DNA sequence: TGCGCCAGCAGCGAAACCGGCCAGGGTGAAGAGCAGTACTTC. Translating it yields CASSETGQGEEQYF.

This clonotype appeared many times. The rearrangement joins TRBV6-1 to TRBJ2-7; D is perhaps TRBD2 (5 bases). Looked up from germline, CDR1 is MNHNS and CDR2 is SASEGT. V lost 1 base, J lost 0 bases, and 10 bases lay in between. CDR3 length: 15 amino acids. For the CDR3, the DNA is TGTGCCAGCAGTGAAGAGGACTGGAGCTCCTACGAGCAGTACTTC. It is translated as CASSEEDWSSYEQYF.

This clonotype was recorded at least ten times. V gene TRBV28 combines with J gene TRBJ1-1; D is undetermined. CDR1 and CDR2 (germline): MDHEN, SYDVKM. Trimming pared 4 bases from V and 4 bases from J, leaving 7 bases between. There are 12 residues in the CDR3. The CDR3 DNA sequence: TGTGCCAGCAGTTCCGGACCCACTGAAGCTTTCTTT. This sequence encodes CASSSGPTEAFF. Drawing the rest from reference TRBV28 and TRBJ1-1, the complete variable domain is DVKVTQSSRYLVKRTGEKVFLECVQDMDHENMFWYRQDPGLGLRLIYFSYDVKMKEKGDIPEGYSVSREKKERFSLILESASTNQTSMYLCASSSGPTEAFFGQGTRLTVV.